The clone carrying this TCR beta chain was seen just once. This specimen belongs to a study of OX40 agonist ivuxolimab in advanced cancers. The method was immunoSEQ multiplex PCR; TCRdb's version includes in-frame clones alone and lacks a portion of them. In the table there are tens of thousands of clones, approximately 93% of which are singletons. Between the trimmed V and J ends, which lost 6 bases and 0 bases, there was a span of 9 bases. This CDR3 is built from 15 residues. Germline CDR1 is SGHTA and CDR2 is FQGTGA. The clonotype originates from an adult with an advanced solid tumor such as melanoma, head and neck, liver or kidney cancer. Here the sequenced sample was CD4+ or CD8+ T cells sorted from blood, taken in a trial of the OX40 agonist ivuxolimab. J is TRBJ2-6 and V is TRBV7-3; no clear D. The CDR3 coding sequence is TGTGCCAGCAGTCGTTTCCTCTCTGGGGCCAACGTCCTGACTTTC. This codes for CASSRFLSGANVLTF.